Listed below are T cell receptor beta chains from one sample, sequenced in a study of cytomegalovirus exposure and HLA in healthy donors. Profiling relied on immunoSEQ multiplex PCR, and the TCRdb table lists in-frame clones only, not all of them. Found here are some 170,000 clones, roughly 85% of them singletons; the top ten hold roughly 1.9%. The sequenced sample consisted of PBMCs. All receptors derive from a man in his forties in good health and CMV-seronegative. CDR3s include the opening cysteine and the closing phenylalanine or tryptophan. D genes are given only for firm matches. The size entry is marked missing in some rows and otherwise reads once, few, many or a size class.

cdr3_aa: CASSFRQGPNVLTF; cdr3_nt: TGTGCCAGCAGTTTCCGACAGGGCCCTAACGTCCTGACTTTC; j_call: TRBJ2-6; d_call: TRBD1; clone_size: few; v_call: TRBV28
cdr3_aa: CASSSGQGPYGYTF; cdr3_nt: TGTGCCAGCAGTTCGGGACAGGGCCCCTATGGCTACACCTTC; j_call: TRBJ1-2; d_call: TRBD1; clone_size: -; v_call: TRBV7-9
cdr3_aa: CASTAGPASNQPQHF; cdr3_nt: TGTGCCAGCACCGCGGGCCCCGCTAGCAATCAGCCCCAGCATTTT; j_call: TRBJ1-5; d_call: -; clone_size: -; v_call: TRBV2
cdr3_aa: CASSQDPQANTGELFF; cdr3_nt: TGTGCCAGCAGCCAAGACCCCCAGGCGAACACCGGGGAGCTGTTTTTT; j_call: TRBJ2-2; d_call: -; clone_size: once; v_call: TRBV4-2
cdr3_aa: CASGGTSGGSYNEQFF; cdr3_nt: TGCGCCAGCGGTGGGACTAGCGGGGGCTCCTACAATGAGCAGTTCTTC; j_call: TRBJ2-1; d_call: TRBD2; clone_size: -; v_call: TRBV5-1
cdr3_aa: CASSQGTGNYEQYF; cdr3_nt: TGCGCCAGCAGCCAAGGGACAGGGAACTACGAGCAGTACTTC; j_call: TRBJ2-7; d_call: TRBD1; clone_size: -; v_call: TRBV4-3
cdr3_aa: CASSAAGGPRTGELFF; cdr3_nt: TGTGCCAGCAGTGCGGCGGGAGGGCCCCGAACCGGGGAGCTGTTTTTT; j_call: TRBJ2-2; d_call: TRBD2; clone_size: -; v_call: TRBV6-1
cdr3_aa: CASSLDLAAATYEQYF; cdr3_nt: TGTGCCAGCAGCTTAGACCTAGCCGCTGCGACCTACGAGCAGTACTTC; j_call: TRBJ2-7; d_call: -; clone_size: -; v_call: TRBV11-2
cdr3_aa: CASSPGNYGYTF; cdr3_nt: TGTGCCAGCAGCCCAGGGAACTATGGCTACACCTTC; j_call: TRBJ1-2; d_call: -; clone_size: few; v_call: TRBV7-2
cdr3_aa: CASSYTGASYEQYF; cdr3_nt: TGCGCCAGCAGCTACACAGGGGCCTCCTACGAGCAGTACTTC; j_call: TRBJ2-7; d_call: TRBD1; clone_size: -; v_call: TRBV4-1
cdr3_aa: CASSLDQDYEQYF; cdr3_nt: TGCGCCAGCAGCCTTGACCAGGACTACGAGCAGTACTTC; j_call: TRBJ2-7; d_call: -; clone_size: few; v_call: TRBV4-1
cdr3_aa: CASEATSTDTQYF; cdr3_nt: TGTGCCAGCGAAGCTACTAGCACAGATACGCAGTATTTT; j_call: TRBJ2-3; d_call: -; clone_size: -; v_call: TRBV28
cdr3_aa: CAWSVWGGAETQYF; cdr3_nt: TGTGCCTGGAGTGTTTGGGGGGGCGCCGAGACCCAGTACTTC; j_call: TRBJ2-5; d_call: -; clone_size: -; v_call: TRBV30
cdr3_aa: CASSLEAGTLNF; cdr3_nt: TGTGCCAGCAGCTTAGAGGCGGGCACACTTAATTTC; j_call: TRBJ2-6; d_call: -; clone_size: -; v_call: TRBV7-2
cdr3_aa: CASSIDNGQGFGAFYEQYF; cdr3_nt: TGTGCCAGTAGTATAGACAATGGGCAGGGTTTCGGCGCTTTCTACGAGCAGTACTTC; j_call: TRBJ2-7; d_call: -; clone_size: -; v_call: TRBV19
cdr3_aa: CAIGDNEQFF; cdr3_nt: TGTGCCATCGGAGACAATGAGCAGTTCTTC; j_call: TRBJ2-1; d_call: -; clone_size: -; v_call: TRBV10-3
cdr3_aa: CASSLVGTSNSEQFF; cdr3_nt: TGTGCCAGCAGCTTGGTCGGGACTAGCAATAGTGAGCAGTTCTTC; j_call: TRBJ2-1; d_call: TRBD2; clone_size: -; v_call: TRBV5-5
cdr3_aa: CASSFSGQGSYGYTF; cdr3_nt: TGCGCCAGCAGCTTTTCGGGACAGGGATCATATGGCTACACCTTC; j_call: TRBJ1-2; d_call: TRBD1; clone_size: -; v_call: TRBV5-1
cdr3_aa: CSVVGLTGGADTQYF; cdr3_nt: TGCAGCGTTGTGGGTCTGACAGGGGGAGCAGATACGCAGTATTTT; j_call: TRBJ2-3; d_call: TRBD1; clone_size: few; v_call: TRBV29-1
cdr3_aa: CASSSGGVGEKLFF; cdr3_nt: TGTGCCAGCAGTTCAGGAGGAGTAGGGGAAAAACTGTTTTTT; j_call: TRBJ1-4; d_call: -; clone_size: -; v_call: TRBV28
cdr3_aa: CAIRVLTEQYF; cdr3_nt: TGTGCCATCCGGGTCCTAACGGAGCAGTACTTC; j_call: TRBJ2-7; d_call: -; clone_size: -; v_call: TRBV2
cdr3_aa: CAATGSRLTYEQYF; cdr3_nt: TGTGCCGCGACAGGGAGTAGGTTGACCTACGAGCAGTACTTC; j_call: TRBJ2-7; d_call: TRBD1; clone_size: -; v_call: TRBV10-3
cdr3_aa: CASRGTGYYGYTF; cdr3_nt: TGTGCCAGCAGGGGGACAGGGTACTATGGCTACACCTTC; j_call: TRBJ1-2; d_call: TRBD1; clone_size: -; v_call: TRBV6-5
cdr3_aa: CASSPIGQGSSGNTIYF; cdr3_nt: TGTGCCAGCAGTCCGATTGGACAGGGGTCCTCTGGAAACACCATATATTTT; j_call: TRBJ1-3; d_call: TRBD1; clone_size: -; v_call: TRBV27
cdr3_aa: CASSLGLEAGELFF; cdr3_nt: TGTGCCAGCAGCTTAGGTCTGGAGGCCGGGGAGCTGTTTTTT; j_call: TRBJ2-2; d_call: -; clone_size: -; v_call: TRBV7-9
cdr3_aa: CASRVETGNQPQHF; cdr3_nt: TGTGCCAGTAGGGTTGAGACAGGGAATCAGCCCCAGCATTTT; j_call: TRBJ1-5; d_call: TRBD1; clone_size: -; v_call: TRBV19
cdr3_aa: CASLPEGRMNTEAFF; cdr3_nt: TGTGCCAGTCTCCCGGAGGGTAGGATGAACACTGAAGCTTTCTTT; j_call: TRBJ1-1; d_call: -; clone_size: -; v_call: TRBV19
cdr3_aa: CASGRGRDQPQHF; cdr3_nt: TGTGCCAGCGGACGGGGGAGGGACCAGCCCCAGCATTTT; j_call: TRBJ1-5; d_call: -; clone_size: -; v_call: TRBV6-5
cdr3_aa: CSVASTGSNEKLFF; cdr3_nt: TGCAGCGTTGCCTCGACAGGATCAAATGAAAAACTGTTTTTT; j_call: TRBJ1-4; d_call: -; clone_size: -; v_call: TRBV29-1
cdr3_aa: CASSSTGSSYEQYF; cdr3_nt: TGCGCCAGCAGTTCCACCGGGAGCTCCTACGAGCAGTACTTC; j_call: TRBJ2-7; d_call: -; clone_size: -; v_call: TRBV5-1
cdr3_aa: CASSKRDRTNTDTQYF; cdr3_nt: TGCGCCAGCAGCAAAAGGGACAGGACAAACACAGATACGCAGTATTTT; j_call: TRBJ2-3; d_call: TRBD1; clone_size: -; v_call: TRBV10-2
cdr3_aa: CASSPDRGKANEKLFF; cdr3_nt: TGTGCCAGCAGCCCTGACAGGGGCAAGGCTAATGAAAAACTGTTTTTT; j_call: TRBJ1-4; d_call: TRBD1; clone_size: -; v_call: TRBV5-6
cdr3_aa: CASSWGTGSYEQYF; cdr3_nt: TGTGCCAGCAGCTGGGGGACAGGCTCCTACGAGCAGTACTTC; j_call: TRBJ2-7; d_call: TRBD1; clone_size: once; v_call: TRBV5-5
cdr3_aa: CASSLGAGAYEQYF; cdr3_nt: TGTGCCAGCAGCTTAGGAGCGGGAGCCTACGAGCAGTACTTC; j_call: TRBJ2-7; d_call: TRBD2; clone_size: -; v_call: TRBV5-5
cdr3_aa: CASSSTSGSLYEQYF; cdr3_nt: TGTGCCAGCAGTTCCACTAGCGGGAGTCTCTACGAGCAGTACTTC; j_call: TRBJ2-7; d_call: TRBD2; clone_size: -; v_call: TRBV27
cdr3_aa: CASSPSPEEKLFF; cdr3_nt: TGTGCCAGCAGCCCGTCCCCTGAGGAAAAACTGTTTTTT; j_call: TRBJ1-4; d_call: -; clone_size: -; v_call: TRBV7-2
cdr3_aa: CASSYADRGAEAFF; cdr3_nt: TGTGCCAGCAGTTATGCGGACAGGGGGGCTGAAGCTTTCTTT; j_call: TRBJ1-1; d_call: TRBD1; clone_size: few; v_call: TRBV27
cdr3_aa: CSVGGSVAGELFF; cdr3_nt: TGCAGCGTCGGAGGGAGTGTGGCCGGGGAGCTGTTTTTT; j_call: TRBJ2-2; d_call: -; clone_size: once; v_call: TRBV29-1
cdr3_aa: CASSQVSGSGTDTQYF; cdr3_nt: TGTGCCAGCAGCCAAGTTTCCGGGAGCGGCACAGATACGCAGTATTTT; j_call: TRBJ2-3; d_call: -; clone_size: -; v_call: TRBV4-2
cdr3_aa: CASSLEGRDYEQYF; cdr3_nt: TGTGCCAGCAGTTTAGAAGGCAGGGACTACGAGCAGTACTTC; j_call: TRBJ2-7; d_call: -; clone_size: -; v_call: TRBV27
cdr3_aa: CASSFQGGNQPQHF; cdr3_nt: TGTGCCAGCAGTTTTCAGGGAGGGAATCAGCCCCAGCATTTT; j_call: TRBJ1-5; d_call: -; clone_size: -; v_call: TRBV6-5
cdr3_aa: CAWSRDRGSGEQYF; cdr3_nt: TGTGCCTGGAGCCGGGACAGGGGATCGGGTGAGCAGTACTTC; j_call: TRBJ2-7; d_call: TRBD1; clone_size: once; v_call: TRBV30
cdr3_aa: CASSPDRGFNEKLFF; cdr3_nt: TGTGCCAGCAGCCCGGACAGGGGATTTAATGAAAAACTGTTTTTT; j_call: TRBJ1-4; d_call: TRBD1; clone_size: -; v_call: TRBV7-9
cdr3_aa: CASRRASGRGDEQFF; cdr3_nt: TGTGCCAGCAGGAGGGCTAGCGGGAGAGGCGATGAGCAGTTCTTC; j_call: TRBJ2-1; d_call: TRBD2; clone_size: -; v_call: TRBV2
cdr3_aa: CASNPISETGYEQYF; cdr3_nt: TGTGCCAGCAACCCCATCTCTGAGACAGGCTACGAGCAGTACTTC; j_call: TRBJ2-7; d_call: -; clone_size: -; v_call: TRBV6-9
cdr3_aa: CASSRDRDTDTQYF; cdr3_nt: TGTGCCAGCAGCCGGGACAGGGACACAGATACGCAGTATTTT; j_call: TRBJ2-3; d_call: TRBD1; clone_size: -; v_call: TRBV7-9
cdr3_aa: CASKVPGDQPQHF; cdr3_nt: TGTGCCAGTAAGGTACCAGGCGATCAGCCCCAGCATTTT; j_call: TRBJ1-5; d_call: -; clone_size: -; v_call: TRBV19
cdr3_aa: CSSSRQGGYEQYF; cdr3_nt: TGTTCCAGCAGCCGACAGGGCGGCTACGAGCAGTACTTC; j_call: TRBJ2-7; d_call: TRBD1; clone_size: few; v_call: TRBV7-9
cdr3_aa: CASTPGTGLSPLHF; cdr3_nt: TGTGCCAGCACCCCCGGGACAGGCCTTTCACCCCTCCACTTT; j_call: TRBJ1-6; d_call: TRBD1; clone_size: -; v_call: TRBV28
cdr3_aa: CAISAGQQETQYF; cdr3_nt: TGTGCCATCAGTGCGGGACAGCAAGAGACCCAGTACTTC; j_call: TRBJ2-5; d_call: TRBD1; clone_size: -; v_call: TRBV10-3
cdr3_aa: CASSFGSGASYSGANVLTF; cdr3_nt: TGTGCCAGCAGCTTTGGTTCCGGAGCAAGCTACTCTGGGGCCAACGTCCTGACTTTC; j_call: TRBJ2-6; d_call: -; clone_size: -; v_call: TRBV5-6
cdr3_aa: CATGRPPYEQYF; cdr3_nt: TGTGCCACTGGGAGGCCCCCCTACGAGCAGTACTTC; j_call: TRBJ2-7; d_call: -; clone_size: -; v_call: TRBV28
cdr3_aa: CASRGQGTYEQYF; cdr3_nt: TGTGCCAGCAGGGGACAGGGGACCTACGAGCAGTACTTC; j_call: TRBJ2-7; d_call: TRBD1; clone_size: -; v_call: TRBV6-1
cdr3_aa: CASRSGGRAGEQYF; cdr3_nt: TGTGCCAGCAGATCCGGCGGGAGGGCCGGCGAGCAGTACTTC; j_call: TRBJ2-7; d_call: TRBD2; clone_size: -; v_call: TRBV7-2
cdr3_aa: CASSLEPARADTQYF; cdr3_nt: TGTGCCAGCAGCTTGGAACCAGCCAGGGCAGATACGCAGTATTTT; j_call: TRBJ2-3; d_call: -; clone_size: -; v_call: TRBV11-3